The rows below give T cell receptor beta chains drawn from one sample of a study of T cells in Graves' hyperthyroidism and ophthalmopathy. A single record per CDR3 protein comes from TCRdb applying MiXCR to the multiplex PCR reads. The sample yields a few hundred thousand distinct CDR3 sequences, approximately 14% seen once. Sequencing was done on a sample of blood. The receptor set was obtained from a woman aged 25 to 39 with Graves' hyperthyroidism. Each CDR3 is given with its conserved first and last residue. Fields, in order: V gene, clone size, J gene, D gene, CDR3 DNA, CDR3 protein. D genes are given only for firm matches. The size entry is marked missing in some rows and otherwise reads once, few, many or a size class.

v_call: TRBV20-1
clone_size: many
j_call: TRBJ2-7
d_call: TRBD2
cdr3_nt: TGCAGTACGTTAGCGGGAGTGGGCTACGAGCAGTACTTC
cdr3_aa: CSTLAGVGYEQYF

v_call: TRBV27
clone_size: .
j_call: TRBJ2-7
d_call: TRBD2
cdr3_nt: TGTGCCAGCAGCCAGGCGGGGGGCGCGAACTACGAGCAGTACTTC
cdr3_aa: CASSQAGGANYEQYF

v_call: TRBV10-2
clone_size: few
j_call: TRBJ2-7
d_call: .
cdr3_nt: TGCGCCAGCACCCCTGCCAGGGAGATAACCTACGAGCAGTACTTC
cdr3_aa: CASTPAREITYEQYF

v_call: TRBV20-1
clone_size: few
j_call: TRBJ1-1
d_call: .
cdr3_nt: TGCAGTGCTAATTCTCTCAAGAACACTGAAGCTTTCTTT
cdr3_aa: CSANSLKNTEAFF

v_call: TRBV30
clone_size: .
j_call: TRBJ2-1
d_call: TRBD1
cdr3_nt: TGTGCCTGGAGCCTATTACAGGGGGCTAACAATGAGCAGTTCTTC
cdr3_aa: CAWSLLQGANNEQFF

v_call: TRBV6-1
clone_size: few
j_call: TRBJ2-7
d_call: .
cdr3_nt: TGTGCCACCGGACAGCATCTCATCTACGAGCAGTACTTC
cdr3_aa: CATGQHLIYEQYF

v_call: TRBV5-1
clone_size: many
j_call: TRBJ1-4
d_call: .
cdr3_nt: TGCGCCAGCAGCTTGGCAACTAATGAAAAACTGTTTTTT
cdr3_aa: CASSLATNEKLFF

v_call: TRBV10-3
clone_size: few
j_call: TRBJ2-5
d_call: TRBD2
cdr3_nt: TGTGCCATCAGGCCTAGCGGGCAATATCAAGAGACCCAGTACTTC
cdr3_aa: CAIRPSGQYQETQYF

v_call: TRBV4-3
clone_size: .
j_call: TRBJ1-1
d_call: .
cdr3_nt: TGCGCCAGCAGCCAAGAGATGAGGGATGAAGCTTTCTTT
cdr3_aa: CASSQEMRDEAFF

v_call: TRBV7-2
clone_size: .
j_call: TRBJ1-1
d_call: .
cdr3_nt: TGTGCCAGCAGCTTATATGGGGCCACTGAAGCTTTCTTT
cdr3_aa: CASSLYGATEAFF

v_call: TRBV28
clone_size: many
j_call: TRBJ2-3
d_call: .
cdr3_nt: TGTGCCAGCGCCACTGTTACGCAGTATTTT
cdr3_aa: CASATVTQYF

v_call: TRBV2
clone_size: few
j_call: TRBJ2-1
d_call: TRBD1
cdr3_nt: TGTGCCATATGGGCAGGGGGTTCCTACAATGAGCAGTTCTTC
cdr3_aa: CAIWAGGSYNEQFF

v_call: TRBV5-1
clone_size: many
j_call: TRBJ1-2
d_call: .
cdr3_nt: TGCGCCAGCAGTACTGAGGGGTGGTTGGACTATGGCTACACCTTC
cdr3_aa: CASSTEGWLDYGYTF

v_call: TRBV20-1
clone_size: many
j_call: TRBJ1-5
d_call: .
cdr3_nt: TGCAGTGCTATAACTATGGCGAGTCAGCCCCAGCATTTT
cdr3_aa: CSAITMASQPQHF

v_call: TRBV4-1
clone_size: many
j_call: TRBJ2-7
d_call: TRBD2
cdr3_nt: TGCGCCAGCAGCCAAGAGGGACTAGCCCCCTACGAGCAGTACTTC
cdr3_aa: CASSQEGLAPYEQYF

v_call: TRBV20-1
clone_size: many
j_call: TRBJ1-3
d_call: .
cdr3_nt: TGCAGTGCAAGAGGTGGAAACACCATATATTTT
cdr3_aa: CSARGGNTIYF

v_call: TRBV27
clone_size: few
j_call: TRBJ1-6
d_call: TRBD1
cdr3_nt: TGTGCCAGCAGTTTCCAGGGGGCGCAATCACCCCTCCACTTT
cdr3_aa: CASSFQGAQSPLHF

v_call: TRBV12-3/TRBV12-4
clone_size: few
j_call: TRBJ1-3
d_call: TRBD1
cdr3_nt: TGTGCCAGCAGTTACAGGGGAGGTACTGGAAACACCATATATTTT
cdr3_aa: CASSYRGGTGNTIYF

v_call: TRBV5-1
clone_size: many
j_call: TRBJ1-2
d_call: .
cdr3_nt: TGCGCCAGCAGCTTGTCTTGGGACATGAGAGGCTACACCTTC
cdr3_aa: CASSLSWDMRGYTF

v_call: TRBV6-2/TRBV6-3
clone_size: many
j_call: TRBJ2-2
d_call: .
cdr3_nt: TGTGCCAGCAGTCCCAGTAGCACCGGGGAGCTGTTTTTT
cdr3_aa: CASSPSSTGELFF

v_call: TRBV28
clone_size: many
j_call: TRBJ2-2
d_call: .
cdr3_nt: TGTGCCAGCAGTTCTTACGGGGAGCTGTTTTTT
cdr3_aa: CASSSYGELFF

v_call: TRBV15
clone_size: .
j_call: TRBJ2-1
d_call: .
cdr3_nt: TGTGCCACCAGCAGAGATTGGGGGGTTTCGGAGCAGTTCTTC
cdr3_aa: CATSRDWGVSEQFF

v_call: TRBV6-1
clone_size: .
j_call: TRBJ2-7
d_call: .
cdr3_nt: TGTGCCAGCAGGAAATCCCGGGAGTCGGATCTCTACGAGCAGTACTTC
cdr3_aa: CASRKSRESDLYEQYF

v_call: TRBV10-2
clone_size: few
j_call: TRBJ2-7
d_call: .
cdr3_nt: TGCGCCAGCAGTGTTTACAATCATGCCATCTACGAGCAGTACTTC
cdr3_aa: CASSVYNHAIYEQYF

v_call: TRBV29-1
clone_size: few
j_call: TRBJ1-2
d_call: .
cdr3_nt: TGCAGCGTTGAAGCAGGGTCGGGCTACACCTTC
cdr3_aa: CSVEAGSGYTF

v_call: TRBV12-3/TRBV12-4
clone_size: .
j_call: TRBJ2-2
d_call: .
cdr3_nt: TGTGCCAGCAGGAATCAGGGGGGGACCGGGGAGCTGTTTTTT
cdr3_aa: CASRNQGGTGELFF

v_call: TRBV7-9
clone_size: .
j_call: TRBJ2-7
d_call: TRBD1
cdr3_nt: TGTGCCAGCAGCTTACGCCCGGGACAGATCTACGAGCAGTACTTC
cdr3_aa: CASSLRPGQIYEQYF

v_call: TRBV2
clone_size: .
j_call: TRBJ2-5
d_call: TRBD2
cdr3_nt: TGTGCCGGGGGGGGGGTACAAGAGACCCAGTACTTC
cdr3_aa: CAGGGVQETQYF